The next 19 T cell receptor beta chains were all read from a single sample in a study of OX40 agonist ivuxolimab in advanced cancers. Sequencing used immunoSEQ multiplex PCR; TCRdb keeps in-frame clones, though not all of them. The sample lists approximately 99,000 clones, about nine tenths seen once, with roughly 5.5% in the top ten. The sample in question was CD4+ or CD8+ T cells sorted from blood, obtained in a trial of the OX40 agonist ivuxolimab. The receptors here all came from an adult with an advanced solid tumor such as melanoma, head and neck, liver or kidney cancer.

This chain joins TRBV15 and TRBJ1-1, with D tentatively TRBD1 (6 bases). Germline V gene data show CDR1 as LNHNV and CDR2 as YYDKDF (reference sequence). The CDR3 spans 16 residues. V lost 0 bases, J lost 4 bases, and 15 bases lay in between. The CDR3: CATSRDRGGSGTEAFF. For the CDR3, the DNA is TGTGCCACCAGCAGAGACCGAGGGGGTTCGGGCACTGAAGCTTTCTTT.

The chain has TRBV7-9 and TRBJ1-5; possible D gene TRBD1, 6 bases. The CDR3 runs to 16 residues. Germline assignment: CDR1 SEHNR and CDR2 FQNEAQ (reference sequence). V lost 4 bases, J lost 1 base, and 14 bases lay in between. The CDR3 sequence: CASSSTSGASNQPQHF. In nucleotides, the CDR3 is TGTGCCAGCAGCTCTACGTCGGGGGCCAGCAATCAGCCCCAGCATTTT.

The chain carries TRBV11-2 and TRBJ2-7, with D uncertain. This CDR3 is built from 12 residues. Germline V CDR1 and CDR2: SGHAT, FQNNGV. Trimming pared 0 bases from V and 4 bases from J, leaving 4 bases between. CDR3 sequence (DNA): TGTGCCAGCAGCTTAGACCGTTACGAGCAGTACTTC. Translated: CASSLDRYEQYF.

V gene TRBV5-4 combines with J gene TRBJ2-6; the D is unclear. V was trimmed by 2 bases and J by 2 bases, leaving 8 bases between them. CDR1 and CDR2 (germline): SGHNT, YYREEE (reference sequence). CDR3 size: 15 residues. CDR3 DNA: TGTGCCAGCAGCTTCATGCAGGCTGGGGCCAACGTCCTGACTTTC. Translation gives CASSFMQAGANVLTF.

The chain employs TRBV11-3 and TRBJ2-1; D not resolved. This CDR3 region has 11 residues. Germline V gene lookup returns CDR1 SGHNT and CDR2 YENEEA. V was clipped by 2 bases and J by 10 bases, with 6 bases between them. The CDR3 DNA is TGTGCCAGCAGCTTAAATGAAGAGCAGTTCTTC. It specifies CASSLNEEQFF.

The CDR3 nucleotides are TGTGCCAGCAGCTTGTTTGGCCGGGCTGGAGGAAACACCATATATTTT. Its translation is CASSLFGRAGGNTIYF. The chain has TRBV5-6 and TRBJ1-3; no clear D gene. The germline V and J ends were trimmed by 1 base and 4 bases, with 15 bases remaining between them. CDR3 length: 16 residues. From germline, CDR1 is SGHDT and CDR2 YYEEEE.

This clone was found a few times. The genes are TRBV14 and TRBJ1-1; TRBD1 agrees at 10 bases. The CDR3 extends over 15 amino acids. V lost 2 bases and J lost 11; bases outside the gene matches: 11. The germline V gene encodes CDR1 SGHDN and CDR2 FVKESK. In DNA form, the CDR3 reads TGTGCCAGCAGCCAAACATTTCCGGGACAGGGGAACGCTTTCTTT. Its translation: CASSQTFPGQGNAFF.

In its sample, this clone was seen once. The genes are TRBV11-2 and TRBJ1-6; D not certain. Germline V lookup: CDR1 SGHAT, CDR2 FQNNGV. The ends were cut back, 1 base at V and 8 bases at J, with 6 bases in the middle. The CDR3 has 13 amino acids. The CDR3 nucleotides are TGTGCCAGCAGCTTAGTAAGCGATTCACCCCTCCACTTT. It specifies CASSLVSDSPLHF.

This clone was counted many times. This chain connects TRBV7-9 to TRBJ2-7, with D perhaps being TRBD1 or TRBD2 (5 bases each). The CDR3 is 15 residues long. V dropped 0 bases and J dropped 4 bases, with 13 bases sitting between them. From germline, CDR1 is SEHNR and CDR2 FQNEAQ (reference sequence). CDR3: CASSLAPGPEYEQYF. The DNA of the CDR3 is TGTGCCAGCAGCTTAGCTCCGGGACCGGAGTACGAGCAGTACTTC.

This chain links TRBV7-2 with TRBJ2-5, with 15 bases fitting TRBD2. The junction had 3 bases not matched to a gene; V was cut back by 3 bases and J by 4 bases. Germline V lookup: CDR1 SGHTA, CDR2 FQGNSA. This CDR3 contains 16 residues. The CDR3 DNA follows: TGTGCCAGCAGCTTCGGACTAGCGGGGGGGAGAGAGACCCAGTACTTC. It translates to CASSFGLAGGRETQYF.

This clone appeared once. This sequence joins TRBV6-5 and TRBJ2-3; TRBD1 might be the D (5 bases). V was cut by 4 bases and J by 5 bases, with 16 bases left in between. This CDR3 comprises 15 residues. In germline, CDR1 is MNHEY, CDR2 SVGAGI. CDR3 amino acids: CASSSAGREVDTQYF. The CDR3 DNA reads TGTGCCAGCAGTTCTGCAGGCAGGGAAGTAGATACGCAGTATTTT.

The V and J genes are TRBV7-9 and TRBJ2-5; 8 positions match TRBD1. CDR1 is SEHNR and CDR2 is FQNEAQ in the germline V gene (reference sequence). CDR3 length: 14 amino acids. V dropped 4 bases and J dropped 2; count of bases not matched to a gene: 3. The chain's CDR3 is CASSWGTGQETQYF. Written as DNA, the CDR3 is TGTGCCAGCAGCTGGGGGACAGGTCAAGAGACCCAGTACTTC.

This rearrangement joins TRBV21-1 to TRBJ2-5. TRBV21-1 is recorded as a pseudogene. The CDR3 is 12 residues long. In nucleotides, the CDR3 is TGTGCCAGCATAGGCAGACAAGAGACCCAGTACTTC. Translation gives CASIGRQETQYF.

The chain recombines TRBV27 with TRBJ2-5; D may be TRBD2 (6 bases). The germline V and J ends were trimmed by 4 bases and 5 bases, with 14 bases remaining between them. CDR3 length equals 14 residues. Per germline, CDR1 MNHEY and CDR2 SMNVEV (reference sequence). The CDR3 sequence is CASSSYGSGETQYF. CDR3 in DNA: TGTGCCAGCAGTTCTTACGGGAGTGGTGAGACCCAGTACTTC.

The V call is TRBV5-1, the J call TRBJ1-1; no reliable D call. Trimming cost V 6 bases and J 2 bases, with 5 bases left between them. This CDR3 contains 11 residues. CDR1 is SGHRS, CDR2 YFSETQ, per germline. The CDR3 is CASKGNTEAFF. CDR3 DNA: TGCGCCAGCAAGGGCAACACTGAAGCTTTCTTT.

The chain combines TRBV7-9 with TRBJ2-1; 9 nucleotides line up with TRBD2. This CDR3 has 16 residues. Looked up from germline, CDR1 is SEHNR and CDR2 is FQNEAQ (reference sequence). The junction had 9 bases not matched to a gene; V was cut back by 3 bases and J by 6 bases. Here the CDR3 reads CASSFSGLAKVNEQFF. The CDR3 region has the DNA TGTGCCAGCAGCTTCTCGGGACTAGCAAAGGTCAATGAGCAGTTCTTC.

The chain employs TRBV27 and TRBJ2-5; D unclear. This CDR3 contains 13 residues. Germline values: CDR1 MNHEY, CDR2 SMNVEV (reference sequence). The V and J ends lost 5 bases and 1 base respectively, with 8 bases between them. CDR3 amino acids: CASSNWAQETQYF. DNA for the CDR3: TGTGCCAGCAGTAACTGGGCCCAAGAGACCCAGTACTTC.

This clone showed up just once. V and J are TRBV27 and TRBJ2-1; TRBD1 is a possible D gene (6 bases). V shed 5 bases and J shed 4 bases, with 12 bases lying between them. This CDR3 has 14 amino acids. Germline V gene lookup returns CDR1 MNHEY and CDR2 SMNVEV (reference sequence). The CDR3 DNA reads as TGTGCCAGCAGTCCGCACAGGGATTACAATGAGCAGTTCTTC. Translating gives CASSPHRDYNEQFF.

V and J are TRBV5-1 and TRBJ1-5; no firm D call. Germline loops: CDR1 SGHRS, CDR2 YFSETQ. V lost 2 bases and J 7 bases, leaving 13 bases between the germline ends. The CDR3 sequence is 14 residues long. The CDR3 bases are TGCGCCAGCAGCTTCTCGGGCCAAGAGCAGCCCCAGCATTTT. This encodes CASSFSGQEQPQHF. The variable domain in full, with the rest retrieved from reference TRBV5-1 and TRBJ1-5, is KAGVTQTPRYLIKTRGQQVTLSCSPISGHRSVSWYQQTPGQGLQFLFEYFSETQRNKGNFPGRFSGRQFSNSRSEMNVSTLELGDSALYLCASSFSGQEQPQHFGDGTRLSIL.